What follows is one T cell receptor beta chain and its context. This specimen comes from a study of OX40 agonist ivuxolimab in advanced cancers. The assay was immunoSEQ multiplex PCR, and TCRdb's table has in-frame clones only and misses some. Here the sample spans 70,000 to 80,000 clones, around 88% being singletons. The germline V gene has CDR1 LNHDA and CDR2 SQIVND (reference sequence). The trim removed 7 bases at V and 0 bases at J, leaving 7 bases unmatched. The CDR3 runs 15 residues. Here the sequenced sample was CD4+ or CD8+ T cells sorted from blood, taken in a trial of the OX40 agonist ivuxolimab. The rearrangement joins TRBV19 to TRBJ1-1; TRBD1 aligns across 8 bases. This TCR came from an adult with an advanced solid tumor such as melanoma, head and neck, liver or kidney cancer. This chain's CDR3 is CASTNGQGLNTEAFF. Written as DNA, the CDR3 is TGTGCCAGTACCAACGGACAGGGCTTGAACACTGAAGCTTTCTTT.